Below are 21 T cell receptor beta chains sequenced from a single sample in a study of T-cell reconstitution after alpha-beta-depleted transplantation in children (dated by TCRdb to the mid-2010s). Libraries were constructed by PCR. Reads for this sample came from an Illumina HiSeq 2500. Molecular barcoding was employed in the preparation of TCR libraries, with unique molecular identifiers being used to normalize TCRbeta repertoire quantification. Through fastp at Q25 and MiXCR, TCRdb rebuilt clones from the public reads, retaining in-frame beta chains. Each entry merges the rows of one CDR3 protein and shows their most common DNA and genes. The sample table contains roughly 120,000 distinct CDR3 sequences; only one count was recorded for around a tenth of them. The top ten hold around 35% of the sample. Read against the paper, the sample's treatment or condition label means: allogeneic hematopoietic cell transplantation with graft depleted of TCRalphabeta T cells and CD19 B cells.

Here the sequenced sample was PBMCs, taken before TCRalphabeta/CD19-depleted stem cell transplant. The receptors were gathered from a boy aged 2-15 years with acute lymphoblastic leukemia, due to receive a stem cell transplant.

The chain uses TRBV7-2 and TRBJ2-5, with 7 bases matching TRBD2. J gave up 2 bases and V 6 bases, and 6 bases lay outside the gene matches. Germline V gene lookup returns CDR1 SGHTA and CDR2 FQGNSA. This CDR3 has 14 residues. CDR3 sequence: CASRRSGAQETQYF. DNA for the CDR3: TGTGCCAGCAGACGCAGCGGGGCTCAAGAGACCCAGTACTTC.

Ten or more counts support this clonotype. The chain couples TRBV7-8 to TRBJ2-5; weak D call: TRBD2 (5 bases). V lost 2 bases and J lost 7, with 17 bases in between. This CDR3 spans 15 amino acids. CDR1 and CDR2 (germline): SGHVS, FQNEAQ. The CDR3 loop is CASSLIRASPGTQYF. DNA for the CDR3: TGTGCCAGCAGCTTAATACGAGCTAGCCCGGGGACCCAGTACTTC.

This clonotype was detected a few times. The chain carries TRBV27 and TRBJ2-6; 9 bases align to TRBD2. Germline-derived CDR1 and CDR2 are MNHEY and SMNVEV (reference sequence). V lost 8 bases to trimming and J lost 2 bases; unmatched junction nucleotides: 10. CDR3 size: 17 residues. CDR3 sequence reads: CASPIAGEQTGANVLTF. The CDR3 DNA sequence: TGTGCCAGCCCGATAGCGGGAGAACAGACTGGGGCCAACGTCCTGACTTTC.

This clonotype was seen ten or more times. V usage is TRBV4-1 and J usage is TRBJ2-1, with D unresolved. V was pared by 0 bases and J by 3 bases, with 0 bases between. The V gene's germline CDR1 is MGHRA and CDR2 YSYEKL. This CDR3 is 12 amino acids long. This CDR3 is CASSQDYNEQFF. In DNA form, the CDR3 reads TGCGCCAGCAGCCAAGACTACAATGAGCAGTTCTTC.

This clonotype was observed many times. This chain links TRBV20-1 with TRBJ2-1, with D uncertain. This CDR3 comprises 11 residues. Germline V gene data show CDR1 as DFQATT and CDR2 as SNEGSKA (reference sequence). Trimming removed 2 bases at V and 7 bases at J, with 6 bases between. The CDR3 DNA sequence: TGCAGTGCTAGATTTGGGAATGAGCAGTTCTTC. Translating it yields CSARFGNEQFF.

The gene calls are TRBV4-1 and TRBJ2-2, with 7 bases that match TRBD2. The CDR3 covers 16 residues. The ends lost 0 bases at V and 5 bases at J; junction bases unmatched: 6. From germline, CDR1 is MGHRA and CDR2 YSYEKL. Here the CDR3 DNA reads TGCGCCAGCAGCCAAGATAGGGAGGGAGGGACCGGGGAGCTGTTTTTT. It translates to CASSQDREGGTGELFF.

This clonotype has more than one count but fewer than ten. CDR3 nucleotide sequence: TGCAGTGCGATAGGACCGAGGGGCCGCTGGGAGCAGTACTTC. This gives the protein CSAIGPRGRWEQYF. This chain connects TRBV20-1 to TRBJ2-7; the D call may be TRBD1 or TRBD2 (5 bases each). Germline values: CDR1 DFQATT, CDR2 SNEGSKA (reference sequence). With 6 bases removed from V and 7 bases from J, the gap between germline ends came to 22 bases. The CDR3 is 14 amino acids.

V and J are TRBV7-8 and TRBJ2-2; D ambiguous. The V gene lost 5 bases and the J gene lost 4 bases, with 14 bases spanning the gap. This CDR3 has 15 amino acids. Germline CDR1 is SGHVS and CDR2 is FQNEAQ. CDR3 in amino acids: CASSTARLVTGELFF. CDR3 bases: TGTGCCAGCAGCACGGCCCGGCTGGTCACCGGGGAGCTGTTTTTT.

This clonotype was seen at least ten times. The chain has TRBV7-8 and TRBJ2-6, with D possibly TRBD1 on 6 matching bases. The germline CDR1 and CDR2 sequences are SGHVS and FQNEAQ. CDR3 length equals 15 residues. V lost 3 bases to trimming and J lost 3 bases, with 9 bases between them. In DNA, the CDR3 is TGTGCCAGCAGCTTCTCAGGGGTTGGGGCCAACGTCCTGACTTTC. Its translation is CASSFSGVGANVLTF.

This clonotype has only a few counts. This chain joins TRBV5-1 and TRBJ1-3, with D hard to call. V lost 0 bases and J 0 bases, leaving 7 bases between the germline ends. CDR1 and CDR2 (germline): SGHRS, YFSETQ. This CDR3 has 15 amino acids. The CDR3 DNA is TGCGCCAGCAGCTTGGACGGCAACTCTGGAAACACCATATATTTT. It yields the protein CASSLDGNSGNTIYF.

There are many counts of this clonotype. This chain connects TRBV7-7 to TRBJ2-2; D is undetermined. This CDR3 is 16 amino acids long. The V and J ends lost 5 bases and 3 bases respectively, with 16 bases between them. From germline, CDR1 is SSHAT and CDR2 FNYEAQ (reference sequence). CDR3 coding DNA: TGTGCCAGCAGCCCCTCGGCTTCCCTGCACACCGGGGAGCTGTTTTTT. Protein sequence: CASSPSASLHTGELFF.

J is TRBJ2-3 and V is TRBV12-3 or TRBV12-4, with TRBD2 matching over 8 bases. The CDR3 covers 15 residues. With V trimmed by 8 bases and J by 2 bases, 9 bases remained unmatched. The CDR3 loop reads CASRSTSASTDTQYF. The CDR3, as DNA: TGTGCCAGCCGCTCGACTAGCGCATCCACAGATACGCAGTATTTT.

The CDR3 is CSARVMVRAPNTEAFF. In nucleotides, the CDR3 is TGCAGTGCTAGAGTTATGGTCAGGGCTCCCAACACTGAAGCTTTCTTT. The genes are TRBV20-1 and TRBJ1-1; D might be TRBD1 (5 bases). V lost 1 base to trimming and J lost 2 bases, with 17 bases between them. The CDR3 length is 16 residues. The germline CDR1 and CDR2 sequences are DFQATT and SNEGSKA (reference sequence).

The V call is TRBV20-1, the J call TRBJ1-6, with D hard to call. CDR1 and CDR2 from the germline V gene are DFQATT and SNEGSKA (reference sequence). The CDR3 is 11 amino acids. Trimming took 5 bases from V and 7 from J, leaving 6 bases between them. CDR3 nucleotide sequence: TGCAGTGCTGGCGAGAATTCACCCCTCCACTTT. Translation: CSAGENSPLHF.

This chain uses TRBV20-1 with TRBJ2-7; 12 positions match TRBD2. This CDR3 region has 14 residues. V lost 5 bases, J lost 3 bases, and 5 bases stayed unmatched. Germline CDR1 is DFQATT and CDR2 is SNEGSKA (reference sequence). CDR3 in amino acids: CSARRLAGDYEQYF. CDR3 bases: TGCAGTGCTCGACGACTAGCGGGAGACTACGAGCAGTACTTC.

The chain has TRBV3-1 and TRBJ2-5; D not resolved. The CDR3 contains 13 residues. Per the germline V gene, CDR1 is LGHDT and CDR2 is YNNKEL (reference sequence). The V end lost 8 bases, the J end lost 3 bases, and 13 bases lay between the germline ends. The CDR3: CASCNLGEETQYF. As DNA, the CDR3 is TGTGCCAGCTGCAATCTTGGTGAAGAGACCCAGTACTTC.

DNA of the CDR3: TGCAGTGCTACCCTAGCGGCTAGCACAGATACGCAGTATTTT. Its protein is CSATLAASTDTQYF. The chain carries TRBV20-1 and TRBJ2-3; 7 nucleotides align to TRBD2. CDR1 is DFQATT and CDR2 is SNEGSKA in the germline V gene (reference sequence). The CDR3 loop spans 14 amino acids. J lost 0 bases, V lost 4 bases, and 4 bases had no gene match.

This clonotype showed up just a few times. The J gene is TRBJ2-4, the V gene TRBV7-9; D perhaps matches TRBD2 (6 bases). The V and J ends lost 5 bases and 5 bases respectively, with 13 bases between them. The CDR3 has 14 amino acids. Germline CDR1 is SEHNR and CDR2 is FQNEAQ (reference sequence). The CDR3 here is CASSPAGIQNIQYF. In nucleotides, the CDR3 is TGTGCCAGCAGCCCCGCGGGGATTCAAAACATTCAGTACTTC.

The chain recombines TRBV5-1 with TRBJ1-1, with D perhaps TRBD1 (5 bases). From germline, CDR1 is SGHRS and CDR2 YFSETQ. V shed 0 bases and J shed 3 bases, with 27 bases lying between them. The CDR3 loop spans 20 amino acids. The CDR3 loop is CASSLGSGSGGYLKYTEAFF. The CDR3 DNA follows: TGCGCCAGCAGCTTGGGTTCCGGGTCCGGGGGATACCTTAAGTACACTGAAGCTTTCTTT.

This clonotype occurred a few times. The chain joins TRBV28 to TRBJ2-1, with 8 bases identical to TRBD1. CDR1 is MDHEN, CDR2 SYDVKM, per germline. The CDR3 loop spans 17 amino acids. The ends lost 5 bases at V and 0 bases at J; junction bases unmatched: 9. CDR3 residues: CASSTYRGSSSYNEQFF. In DNA form, the CDR3 reads TGTGCCAGCAGTACGTACAGGGGGTCAAGCTCCTACAATGAGCAGTTCTTC.

This clonotype was recorded many times. The CDR3 DNA reads TGTGCCAGCAGTTTAGGGACAGCCGCAACTAATGAAAAACTGTTTTTT. This sequence encodes CASSLGTAATNEKLFF. The chain has TRBV12-3 or TRBV12-4 and TRBJ1-4, with D tentatively TRBD1 (6 bases). The CDR3 runs 16 residues. Trimming stripped 1 base from V and 0 bases from J, with 9 bases between.